This record covers a single T cell receptor beta chain. It lacks a known antigen. Per-nucleotide qualities are absent, and no much larger clonotype sits a single base away. The data were taken from a study of blood T cell repertoires in COVID-19 (dated by TCRdb to the early 2020s). Concerning the study at large: Collaborator samples came from the United States, Italy and Spain and covered acute and convalescent phases of COVID-19. The material from the prospective study consisted of cDNA or gDNA derived from T cells, B-cell-depleted T cells, or PBMCs. A de-identified subject ID, COVID-19 status, age in years and sex were almost always included in the sample metadata. Where available, HLA class I and class II types were obtained from metadata supplied by the sample provider rather than from assay-based typing. Samples were obtained from the ongoing ImmuneRACE study (first 160 participants) and from about 1,300 subjects provided by 6 global collaborators. Deeply sampled blood TCRbeta repertoires from subjects exposed to, actively infected with, or recovered from COVID-19 were included in the dataset. The repertoires were made available in a free public database intended to serve as a resource for research on the immune response to SARS-CoV-2. General findings and caveats noted by the study authors: Clinical and demographic metadata were provided uncurated, with the amount varying by source and participant.

The germline V gene (reference sequence) gives CDR1 as MNHEY and CDR2 as SMNVEV. The V end loses 3 bases and the J end loses 7 bases, and a stretch of 13 bases separates them. Reading from cysteine to phenylalanine, the CDR3 counts 15 amino acids. The DNA shown is the 45-base CDR3, in frame from base 1. TCRbeta CDR3 regions were amplified from genomic DNA using the immunoSEQ Assay, a bias-controlled multiplex PCR. Under the source paper's analysis protocol: The number of nucleated cells in each sample was estimated from the amplification of reference gene primers within the assay. To quantify the absolute abundance of each unique TCRbeta CDR3 rearrangement, sequence reads were collapsed and filtered. For each sample, productive Simpson clonality was calculated as the square root of Simpson's diversity index over productive rearrangements. The table comes from immuneACCESS by way of TCRdb, which keeps in-frame sequences with V and J called. Part of the clones is missing from these tables; in studies checked, under half for an unresolved V gene and the rest for unknown reasons. Clone size and the V and J calls come from that table; the DNA yielded D and trimming. Counted in this sample were approximately 260,000 clones; about 85% of them appeared once. The ten most abundant clones make up under 8% of the sample.

Participants in the prospective study were enrolled through a virtual design, were aged roughly 18 to 90 years, and lived in under 25 United States geographic areas. Cohort assignment in the prospective study relied on participant-reported clinical history from a screening survey and a study questionnaire. Exposed participants were defined as having been in contact with someone with a PCR-confirmed or clinician-diagnosed COVID-19 case within 2 weeks of study entry. Mobile phlebotomists in the prospective study collected whole blood, serum and a nasopharyngeal or oropharyngeal swab from every participant. Participants in the prospective study had the option to provide additional blood draws and questionnaires over an approximately 2-month period. Prospective study blood samples were shipped either frozen or at room temperature before DNA extraction.

Sequencing was performed on PBMCs or T cells enriched from blood (not recorded which). This sequence was found in a woman in her 50s who had been exposed to COVID-19. The sequence links TRBV27 to TRBJ1-6; the D gene is possibly TRBD1, with 5 bases matching. The nucleotide sequence is TGTGCCAGCAGTTTCCGCCAGGGAAGCAATTCACCCCTCCACTTT. Translated, this is CASSFRQGSNSPLHF.